This TCR beta chain was recorded in a study of cytomegalovirus exposure and HLA in healthy donors. Study findings and constraints: Association of a missense DCLRE1C variant with TCR beta V- and J-gene trimming was reported in a later analysis.

In regard to this clone: Its antigen remains unknown.

PCR was performed using 60 Vbeta and 13 Jbeta primers. Using immunoSEQ multiplex PCR, the repertoire was profiled, and TCRdb retains in-frame clones only, with some absent. The table shows about 120,000 clones, with under 90% occurring only once. What was sequenced was PBMCs. This receptor was obtained from a middle-aged woman in good health and CMV-seronegative.

CDR3 coding DNA: TGTGCCAGCAGTTCACAGGACGTTAGTCCCTACAATGAGCAGTTCTTC. Translated, it gives CASSSQDVSPYNEQFF. J is TRBJ2-1 and V is TRBV28, with a weak D call TRBD1 (5 bases). V lost 4 bases and J lost 2, with 15 bases in between. The CDR3 has 16 amino acids. CDR1 is MDHEN and CDR2 is SYDVKM in the germline V gene.